The rows below give T cell receptor beta chains drawn from one sample of a study of shared clonotypes between healthy human individuals. Profiled with immunoSEQ multiplex PCR; TCRdb holds only in-frame clones, not every one. Here the sample spans about 2.2 million clones, 85% to 95% being singletons. Input material: naive CD8+ T cells from PBMCs. The receptors here all came from a man in his late teens or twenties in good health. Some clones in this sample may be carry-over from other donors' samples. Both conserved end residues are part of each CDR3. Each record gives: CDR3 DNA, CDR3 protein, clone size, V gene, D gene, J gene. The D gene is left open where the match is weak. Clone sizes are given selectively: once, few, many, or a class where the clone is expanded.

TGTGCCAGCAGTCTCCTAGCGGGAGGGCCCCACGAGCAGTACTTC CASSLLAGGPHEQYF NA TRBV28 TRBD2 TRBJ2-7
TGTGCCCGCCGGCCGAGGGTGACCACTGAAGCTTTCTTT CARRPRVTTEAFF NA TRBV25-1 NA TRBJ1-1
TGTGCCAGCAGCTTAGGACTAGCGGGAGGCGAAGAGACCCAGTACTTC CASSLGLAGGEETQYF NA TRBV5-6 TRBD2 TRBJ2-5
TGTGCCAGCAGTCCCCTACCAGGGGGCGACACAGATACGCAGTATTTT CASSPLPGGDTDTQYF NA TRBV27 TRBD1 TRBJ2-3
TGTGCCAGCAGTTTACCAAAATACAGGGCGGATACGCAGTATTTT CASSLPKYRADTQYF NA TRBV28 NA TRBJ2-3
TGCAGCGTTGGCAGGGGGGACATTCAGTACTTC CSVGRGDIQYF NA TRBV29-1 NA TRBJ2-4
TGTGCCAGCAGTTTATCCGCAGGGGATTGGGTTCAGCCCCAGCATTTT CASSLSAGDWVQPQHF NA TRBV27 NA TRBJ1-5
TGTGCCAGCAGCTTAAGGGGCCGCCCCTACGAGCAGTACTTC CASSLRGRPYEQYF NA TRBV7-3 NA TRBJ2-7
TGCGCCAGCAGTCCCGACAGGGATAATGAAAAACTGTTTTTT CASSPDRDNEKLFF NA TRBV5-1 TRBD1 TRBJ1-4
TGTGCCAGCAGTGAAGTTGTGACATCCCCACGCGGGACTGCAGATACGCAGTATTTT CASSEVVTSPRGTADTQYF NA TRBV2 NA TRBJ2-3
TGTGCCAGCAGTTATGGACTAGCGAGGCCCGGGGAGCTGTTTTTT CASSYGLARPGELFF NA TRBV6-5 TRBD2 TRBJ2-2
TGCGCCAGCAGCCAAGATCACAGGGGGGACACCATATATTTT CASSQDHRGDTIYF NA TRBV4-1 TRBD1 TRBJ1-3
TGTGCCAGCAGCTTAGATGACCAGTACTTC CASSLDDQYF NA TRBV7-9 NA TRBJ2-5
TGTGCCAGCAGCCCCCGGGACAGGGCTGGAAACACCATATATTTT CASSPRDRAGNTIYF NA TRBV7-9 TRBD1 TRBJ1-3
TGCGCCAGCAGCTTGACCGGGATCTCCTACGAGCAGTACTTC CASSLTGISYEQYF once TRBV5-1 NA TRBJ2-7
TGTGCCAGCAGCAAAACCCGGGGGACCTACAATGAGCAGTTCTTC CASSKTRGTYNEQFF NA TRBV7-3 NA TRBJ2-1
TGTGCCAGCAGTTTCCTCTCCTCTAGCGGGCTTACCTACAATGAGCAGTTCTTC CASSFLSSSGLTYNEQFF NA TRBV27 TRBD2 TRBJ2-1
TGTGCCAGCAGCGAGGGGGCGGCAGGTAAGCTCTACGAGCAGTACTTC CASSEGAAGKLYEQYF NA TRBV9 TRBD1 TRBJ2-7
TGTGCCAGCTCACTCACAAGGGGGAGAGGGATTACCTACGAGCAGTACTTC CASSLTRGRGITYEQYF NA TRBV18 NA TRBJ2-7
TGTGCCAGCAGTCACTCTCTAGCGGGAGGGCCGGGGACAGATACGCAGTATTTT CASSHSLAGGPGTDTQYF NA TRBV7-2 TRBD2 TRBJ2-3
TGTGCCAGCAGCATGACAGGGAACACTGAAGCTTTCTTT CASSMTGNTEAFF NA TRBV28 NA TRBJ1-1
TGTGCCAGCAGCTTGGTCAGGGGAGATGGCTACACCTTC CASSLVRGDGYTF NA TRBV5-6 NA TRBJ1-2
TGTGCCAGTAGTGCCGGCACTAGGACCGTAGGGACCCAGTACTTC CASSAGTRTVGTQYF NA TRBV19 NA TRBJ2-5
TGTGCCAGCAGTTCACCCCAACAGGGGGGGGATGAGCAGTTCTTC CASSSPQQGGDEQFF NA TRBV28 NA TRBJ2-1
TGTGCCAGTAGACCCACTGGGGGGCCTTATAATGAGCAGTTCTTC CASRPTGGPYNEQFF NA TRBV19 NA TRBJ2-1
TGTGCCAGCAGTTACGGGGGGACCCCCTACGAGCAGTACTTC CASSYGGTPYEQYF NA TRBV6-5 NA TRBJ2-7
TGCGCCAGCAGTTCGGACAGGGGGACGTACGAGCAGTACTTC CASSSDRGTYEQYF NA TRBV10-2 TRBD1 TRBJ2-7
TGCGCCAGCAGCCACCGGACAGGGGGGTACGAGCAGTACTTC CASSHRTGGYEQYF NA TRBV4-1 TRBD1 TRBJ2-7
TGTGCCAGCAGTTTGAGGGCGCAGGCCGGAGGAGGCGGGGAGCTGTTTTTT CASSLRAQAGGGGELFF NA TRBV28 NA TRBJ2-2
TGTGCCACCCAAGAGGACAGCTCTAATGAAAAACTGTTTTTT CATQEDSSNEKLFF NA TRBV2 NA TRBJ1-4
TGTGCCAGCAGCGTAGGAGGGAACGCCTACGAGCAGTACTTC CASSVGGNAYEQYF once TRBV9 NA TRBJ2-7
TGTGCCAGCAGCTGGCTACAGGGGTACGAGCAGTACTTC CASSWLQGYEQYF NA TRBV5-6 TRBD1 TRBJ2-7
TGTGCCAGCAGCTGGGGACAGCCGAACACTGAAGCTTTCTTT CASSWGQPNTEAFF NA TRBV7-9 TRBD1 TRBJ1-1
TGTGCCAGCAGCCCCCCAGGGGTAGTCGATTCACCCCTCCACTTT CASSPPGVVDSPLHF NA TRBV7-9 NA TRBJ1-6
TGTGCCTTCGACGGTATCGAGCTGAACACTGAAGCTTTCTTT CAFDGIELNTEAFF few TRBV30 NA TRBJ1-1
TGCGCCAGCAGCCCCTTTAGGGGAGGGGCGATCACTGAAGCTTTCTTT CASSPFRGGAITEAFF NA TRBV4-1 NA TRBJ1-1
TGTGCCAGCAGCTATAGCAGCCCAGCGGGAGGGCGGGGGGAGCAGTTCTTC CASSYSSPAGGRGEQFF NA TRBV7-6 TRBD2 TRBJ2-1
TGTGCCAGCAGTTCCACTAGCCGGGGGCAGTACTTC CASSSTSRGQYF NA TRBV27 NA TRBJ2-7
TGTGCCAGCAGACCGGAGGGCCAGGGGGGCAATGAGCAGTTCTTC CASRPEGQGGNEQFF few TRBV7-9 NA TRBJ2-1